The 12 T cell receptor beta chains given below trace back to one sample, sequenced in a study of T cells in Graves' hyperthyroidism and ophthalmopathy. Amplified TCR beta CDR3 regions derived from RNA transcripts. The HTBI primer set drove a first-round RT-PCR of the TCR CDR3. Using its own MiXCR run on the multiplex PCR reads, TCRdb lists one record per CDR3 protein. The table lists roughly 800,000 distinct CDR3 sequences, 38% of them singletons. What was sequenced was blood. The receptors stem from a young man with Graves' hyperthyroidism.

In this sample, this clonotype turned up a few times. The rearrangement joins TRBV9 to TRBJ1-6; the D is unclear. The germline CDR1 and CDR2 sequences are SGDLS and YYNGEE. The V end was cut by 4 bases, the J end by 6 bases, with 17 bases between. The CDR3 loop spans 16 amino acids. The CDR3 bases are TGTGCCAGCAGCCTTGACGCCGGTCTTGCTAATTCACCCCTCCACTTT. Encoded protein: CASSLDAGLANSPLHF.

V gene TRBV2 combines with J gene TRBJ2-5, with TRBD2 as a possible D gene (5 bases). Germline CDR1 and CDR2: SNHLY and FYNNEI. This CDR3 contains 14 residues. V was clipped by 2 bases and J by 0 bases, with 7 bases between them. The CDR3 here is CASSELANQETQYF. The CDR3 DNA sequence: TGTGCCAGCAGTGAACTAGCCAACCAAGAGACCCAGTACTTC.

The chain recombines TRBV20-1 with TRBJ2-7, with D possibly matching TRBD1 (6 bases). The CDR3 sequence is 13 residues long. The ends were cut back, 5 bases at V and 3 bases at J, with 14 bases in the middle. Per germline, CDR1 DFQATT and CDR2 SNEGSKA (reference sequence). The CDR3 DNA follows: TGCAGTGCTGGGGAGACAGGAATCTACGAGCAGTACTTC. Protein product: CSAGETGIYEQYF.

Worth noting for this clonotype: A much larger clone is a single base away; this may be a read error. This chain connects TRBV2 to TRBJ2-7, with D perhaps matching TRBD1 (6 bases). CDR1 SNHLY and CDR2 FYNNEI come from the germline V gene. CDR3 size: 14 residues. As DNA, the CDR3 is TGTGCCGGCAGTATGACAGGAGGAACCTACGAGCAGTACTTC. Translation gives CAGSMTGGTYEQYF.

CDR3 sequence: CAWSRRHSGANVLTF. In DNA form, the CDR3 reads TGTGCCTGGAGCCGGAGACATTCTGGGGCCAACGTCCTGACTTTC. J is TRBJ2-6 and V is TRBV19; D unresolved. From germline, CDR1 is LNHDA and CDR2 SQIVND (reference sequence). There are 15 residues in the CDR3. V was clipped by 11 bases and J by 1 base, with 15 bases between them.

The chain links TRBV5-4 to TRBJ1-2; 9 bases line up with TRBD1. Trimming removed 3 bases from V and 3 bases from J; junction bases left unmatched: 6. The CDR3 sequence is 15 residues long. Germline values: CDR1 SGHNT, CDR2 YYREEE (reference sequence). The CDR3 nucleotides read TGTGCCAGCAGCTGGGGACAGGGACGTGACTATGGCTACACCTTC. Translated: CASSWGQGRDYGYTF.

This clonotype has just a few counts. V and J are TRBV20-1 and TRBJ1-5, with D possibly matching TRBD1 (6 bases). Germline-derived CDR1 and CDR2 are DFQATT and SNEGSKA (reference sequence). The CDR3 totals 14 residues. Trimming cost V 6 bases and J 3 bases, with 15 bases left between them. In DNA form, the CDR3 reads TGCAGTGCAAGGGGGGGCAGTAACAATCAGCCCCAGCATTTT. Translating gives CSARGGSNNQPQHF.

The chain has TRBV7-8 and TRBJ2-5; 14 positions match TRBD2. Trimming cost V 5 bases and J 5 bases; bases outside gene matches: 10. The CDR3 length is 17 residues. Germline V gives CDR1 SGHVS, CDR2 FQNEAQ. CDR3 amino acids: CASSPRTSGGSWETQYF. The CDR3 bases are TGTGCCAGCAGCCCCCGGACTAGCGGGGGGTCGTGGGAGACCCAGTACTTC.

The chain joins TRBV9 to TRBJ1-1, with 7 bases aligning to TRBD1. This CDR3 spans 14 amino acids. The V and J ends lost 4 bases and 4 bases, in that order; junction bases with no gene match: 7. Germline CDR1 SGDLS, CDR2 YYNGEE. The CDR3 DNA follows: TGTGCCAGCAGCTTAAGGGGGCGCCTCACTGAAGCTTTCTTT. This translates into CASSLRGRLTEAFF.

V gene TRBV9 combines with J gene TRBJ2-7, with 9 bases aligning to TRBD2. CDR3 length equals 14 residues. The V gene end was trimmed by 2 bases and the J gene end by 6 bases; junction bases not matched to a gene: 6. The germline CDR1 and CDR2 sequences are SGDLS and YYNGEE. The CDR3 is CASSVASGKSEQYF. The CDR3 nucleotides read TGTGCCAGCAGCGTGGCTAGCGGGAAATCCGAGCAGTACTTC.

The chain uses TRBV29-1 and TRBJ2-5, with a weak D call TRBD2 (6 bases). CDR3 length equals 13 residues. Per germline, CDR1 SQVTM and CDR2 ANQGSEA. Trimming shortened V by 3 bases and J by 5 bases, and 13 bases separated the two germline ends. CDR3 sequence reads: CSVEAGGSETQYF. The CDR3 coding sequence is TGCAGCGTTGAGGCCGGGGGATCGGAGACCCAGTACTTC.

The J gene is TRBJ2-7, the V gene TRBV7-2; no definite D call. Germline V CDR1 and CDR2: SGHTA, FQGNSA. Trimming left V 3 bases short and J 6 bases short, with 6 bases between. This CDR3 has 11 amino acids. This CDR3 reads CASSFFGEQYF. The CDR3 nucleotides are TGTGCCAGCAGCTTCTTCGGCGAGCAGTACTTC.